This TCR beta chain derives from a study of blood T cell repertoires in COVID-19. Method: immunoSEQ multiplex PCR; TCRdb's copy keeps in-frame clones and lacks some. The table has about 9,200 clones, approximately 87% seen once. The sequenced sample consisted of peripheral blood. The origin of this receptor is a man aged 55 to 70 with acute or convalescent COVID-19.

In DNA form, the CDR3 reads TGTGCCAGCAGTCCCCCGACTAGCAGGGTCACAGATACGCAGTATTTT. Protein product: CASSPPTSRVTDTQYF. The chain is built from TRBV28 and TRBJ2-3; 7 bases align to TRBD2. The CDR3 sequence is 16 residues long. From germline, CDR1 is MDHEN and CDR2 SYDVKM. V dropped 5 bases and J dropped 2; count of bases not matched to a gene: 10.